Listed here are 25 T cell receptor beta chains from one sample, sequenced in a study of blood T cell repertoires in COVID-19. Profiling relied on immunoSEQ multiplex PCR, and the TCRdb table lists in-frame clones only, not all of them. The sample yields about 210,000 clones, about four fifths seen once. The sequencing input was peripheral blood. Receptors were obtained from a woman aged 35 to 49 with active or convalescent COVID-19.

The chain joins TRBV6-5 to TRBJ2-3; 8 bases agree with TRBD2. CDR3 length: 12 amino acids. The V segment lost 10 bases and the J segment 2 bases; nucleotides outside the gene matches: 2. CDR1 and CDR2 from the germline V gene are MNHEY and SVGAGI. The CDR3 coding sequence is TGTGCCACACTAGCGGACACAGATACGCAGTATTTT. This sequence encodes CATLADTDTQYF.

This clone was seen just once. The chain's CDR3 is CASSPGGGGYTF. The CDR3 coding sequence is TGTGCCAGCTCACCAGGCGGGGGTGGCTACACCTTC. V and J are TRBV18 and TRBJ1-2; tentatively, D is TRBD1 (5 bases). The CDR3 runs to 12 residues. CDR1 and CDR2 from the germline V gene are KGHSH and LQKENI. Trimming removed 2 bases at V and 7 bases at J, with 8 bases between. The complete variable domain, with remaining parts taken from reference TRBV18 and TRBJ1-2, reads NAGVMQNPRHLVRRRGQEARLRCSPMKGHSHVYWYRQLPEEGLKFMVYLQKENIIDESGMPKERFSAEFPKEGPSILRIQQVVRGDSAAYFCASSPGGGGYTFGSGTRLTVV.

J is TRBJ1-2 and V is TRBV9, with D hard to call. The germline V gene encodes CDR1 SGDLS and CDR2 YYNGEE. V lost 4 bases to trimming and J lost 4 bases, with 11 bases between them. The CDR3 runs to 13 residues. CDR3 in amino acids: CASSPPGLYGYTF. As DNA, the CDR3 is TGTGCCAGCAGCCCCCCTGGCCTCTATGGCTACACCTTC.

The chain uses TRBV6-4 and TRBJ2-7; 7 nucleotides line up with TRBD2. The CDR3 sequence is 14 residues long. The junction had 4 bases not matched to a gene; V was cut back by 0 bases and J by 5 bases. Germline-derived CDR1 and CDR2 are MRHNA and SNTAGT. CDR3 coding DNA: TGTGCCAGCAGTGACTCGGGGGGGTCCGACGAGCAGTACTTC. It encodes CASSDSGGSDEQYF.

The sample holds one count of this clone. CDR3 nucleotides: TGTGCCAGCAATCTCCGAACAGGGGCGGGGATCATGAACACTGAAGCTTTCTTT. Amino acids: CASNLRTGAGIMNTEAFF. The chain recombines TRBV28 with TRBJ1-1; 7 bases fit TRBD1. With V trimmed by 7 bases and J by 0 bases, 17 bases remained unmatched. There are 18 residues in the CDR3. Germline CDR1 and CDR2: MDHEN and SYDVKM.

CDR3 nucleotide sequence: TGTGCCAGCAGCTCTGGGAGGCGGGGATATAATTCACCCCTCCACTTT. It is translated as CASSSGRRGYNSPLHF. The rearrangement links TRBV7-3 to TRBJ1-6; D gene ambiguous. The germline V gene encodes CDR1 SGHTA and CDR2 FQGTGA. Deletions cut 4 bases from V and 4 bases from J, with 14 bases between. CDR3 size: 16 residues.

The CDR3 here is CASSEPGDTEAFF. CDR3 sequence (DNA): TGTGCCAGCAGTGAGCCCGGGGACACTGAAGCTTTCTTT. The chain links TRBV6-1 to TRBJ1-1, with D unclear. V gave up 3 bases and J gave up 3 bases, with 8 bases separating them. In germline, CDR1 is MNHNS, CDR2 SASEGT. The CDR3 extends over 13 amino acids.

The V call is TRBV18, the J call TRBJ1-5; TRBD1 matches at 10 bases. CDR1 is KGHSH, CDR2 LQKENI, per germline. J lost 5 bases, V lost 0 bases, and 4 bases had no gene match. The CDR3 sequence is 16 residues long. The CDR3 DNA follows: TGTGCCAGCTCACCACCCCGTGGGACAGGGGATCAGCCCCAGCATTTT. It specifies CASSPPRGTGDQPQHF.

The chain has TRBV10-3 and TRBJ2-5; 14 nucleotides align to TRBD2. The CDR3 totals 16 residues. V trimming: 4 bases; J trimming: 5 bases; junction bases outside the gene matches: 6. CDR1 is ENHRY and CDR2 is SYGVKD in the germline V gene. The CDR3 DNA follows: TGTGCCATCAGTGGGACTAGCGGGGGGATGGGCGAGACCCAGTACTTC. It is translated as CAISGTSGGMGETQYF.

The chain links TRBV11-2 to TRBJ2-3; D call uncertain. The CDR3 consists of 14 residues. Trimming removed 0 bases at V and 1 base at J, with 5 bases between. CDR1 SGHAT and CDR2 FQNNGV come from the germline V gene. The CDR3 DNA reads TGTGCCAGCAGCTTAGAACGGGGCACAGATACGCAGTATTTT. It translates to CASSLERGTDTQYF. Combining the CDR3 with reference TRBV11-2 and TRBJ2-3 gives the whole variable domain EAGVAQSPRYKIIEKRQSVAFWCNPISGHATLYWYQQILGQGPKLLIQFQNNGVVDDSQLPKDRFSAERLKGVDSTLKIQPAKLEDSAVYLCASSLERGTDTQYFGPGTRLTVL.

The V and J genes are TRBV5-1 and TRBJ1-6; D unresolved. The ends were cut back, 1 base at V and 0 bases at J, with 11 bases in the middle. The length of the CDR3 is 17 residues. Germline values: CDR1 SGHRS, CDR2 YFSETQ. The CDR3 region has the DNA TGCGCCAGCAGCTTGTCCGGGTTAGGCTCCTATAATTCACCCCTCCACTTT. It is translated as CASSLSGLGSYNSPLHF.

This chain's CDR3 is CSASDAGGILETQYF. The DNA for the CDR3 is TGCAGTGCTAGTGACGCGGGGGGCATTCTGGAGACCCAGTACTTC. J is TRBJ2-5 and V is TRBV20-1, with 8 positions matching TRBD2. Germline V gene data show CDR1 as DFQATT and CDR2 as SNEGSKA (reference sequence). The junction had 11 bases not matched to a gene; V was cut back by 3 bases and J by 5 bases. There are 15 residues in the CDR3.

The chain has TRBV6-6 and TRBJ1-3; 12 bases are a match to TRBD1. The ends lost 5 bases at V and 5 bases at J; junction bases unmatched: 16. The CDR3 sequence is 19 residues long. Looked up from germline, CDR1 is MNHNY and CDR2 is SVGAGI (reference sequence). The CDR3 region has the DNA TGTGCCAGCAGTCGCCAGGGGGGACAGGGGGCCTCTCTGAGAAACACCATATATTTT. Protein product: CASSRQGGQGASLRNTIYF.

The chain couples TRBV19 to TRBJ2-1; D unresolved. CDR1 LNHDA and CDR2 SQIVND come from the germline V gene (reference sequence). This CDR3 contains 14 residues. Trimming removed 4 bases at V and 4 bases at J, with 11 bases between. The CDR3 DNA reads TGTGCCAGTAGTAGCGCGGCCGCGTACAATGAGCAGTTCTTC. Translated, it gives CASSSAAAYNEQFF.

The chain combines TRBV10-2 with TRBJ2-2; 13 nucleotides match TRBD2. The V segment lost 8 bases and the J segment 4 bases; nucleotides outside the gene matches: 4. The CDR3 length is 15 residues. Germline V CDR1 and CDR2: WSHSY, SAAADI. CDR3 protein: CASGRTSGGTGELFF. For the CDR3, the DNA is TGCGCCAGCGGAAGGACTAGCGGGGGCACCGGGGAGCTGTTTTTT.

The chain combines TRBV5-8 with TRBJ1-5; TRBD1 is a possible D gene (5 bases). The ends were cut back, 4 bases at V and 1 base at J, with 18 bases in the middle. Germline loops: CDR1 SGHTS, CDR2 YDEGEE. The CDR3 is 17 residues long. The CDR3 nucleotides read TGTGCCAGCAGCCGAGTCCAGGGTAGCGGGAGCAATCAGCCCCAGCATTTT. Its protein product is CASSRVQGSGSNQPQHF.

The rearrangement links TRBV5-4 to TRBJ1-4, with TRBD1 matching 7 bases. Losses at the gene ends were 2 bases for V and 2 bases for J; bases not matched to a gene: 6. The V gene's germline CDR1 is SGHNT and CDR2 YYREEE (reference sequence). This CDR3 is 16 amino acids long. For the CDR3, the DNA is TGTGCCAGCAGCTTCAAAGGGGGCGGTACTAATGAAAAACTGTTTTTT. Translation gives CASSFKGGGTNEKLFF.

In DNA, the CDR3 is TGTGCCAGCAGTTCTCCCGGGACTAGTCACACCGGGGAGCTGTTTTTT. Protein sequence: CASSSPGTSHTGELFF. The chain recombines TRBV27 with TRBJ2-2; 8 bases are a match to TRBD2. Germline CDR1 reads MNHEY; CDR2 reads SMNVEV (reference sequence). This CDR3 region has 16 residues. J lost 3 bases, V lost 4 bases, and 7 bases had no gene match.

This chain uses TRBV12-3 or TRBV12-4 with TRBJ1-2, with a tentative D call TRBD1 (6 bases). Trimming took off 4 bases at V and 11 bases at J, with 17 bases between the two ends. This CDR3 spans 13 amino acids. The CDR3 reads CASSWDIGGRYTF. The DNA for the CDR3 is TGTGCCAGCAGTTGGGACATCGGCGGGCGGTACACCTTC.

This clone was counted once. V gene TRBV18 combines with J gene TRBJ2-7, with 10 bases matching TRBD1. V shed 4 bases and J 7 bases; nucleotides not matched to a gene: 16. The CDR3 is 17 amino acids. CDR1 and CDR2 from the germline V gene are KGHSH and LQKENI. This chain's CDR3 is CASSQSLGTGEAGEQYF. The CDR3 nucleotides read TGTGCCAGCTCACAAAGCTTAGGGACAGGGGAAGCGGGGGAGCAGTACTTC.

A few counts support this clone. The chain carries TRBV7-9 and TRBJ1-6; D is perhaps TRBD1 (5 bases). The V gene's germline CDR1 is SEHNR and CDR2 FQNEAQ (reference sequence). CDR3 length: 14 residues. V was shortened by 5 bases and J by 8 bases, with 13 bases between the two germline ends. CDR3 region: CASSRLEGYSPLHF. CDR3 coding DNA: TGTGCCAGCAGCCGTTTGGAGGGGTATTCACCCCTCCACTTT.

V is TRBV7-9 and J is TRBJ2-2; D call uncertain. CDR1 and CDR2 from the germline V gene are SEHNR and FQNEAQ (reference sequence). V was shortened by 6 bases and J by 0 bases, with 8 bases between the two germline ends. The CDR3 consists of 14 residues. This chain's CDR3 is CASRANPNTGELFF. The CDR3 bases are TGTGCCAGCAGAGCAAATCCGAACACCGGGGAGCTGTTTTTT.

This chain links TRBV28 with TRBJ1-1; 9 bases are a match to TRBD1. The V segment lost 7 bases and the J segment 4 bases; nucleotides outside the gene matches: 16. The CDR3 has 17 residues. Germline V gene lookup returns CDR1 MDHEN and CDR2 SYDVKM. The CDR3 spells CASNPNRGRSGGTEAFF. In DNA, the CDR3 is TGTGCCAGCAACCCTAACAGGGGGCGCTCCGGGGGCACTGAAGCTTTCTTT.

This rearrangement joins TRBV5-6 to TRBJ2-7; 7 nucleotides align to TRBD1. Germline CDR1 is SGHDT and CDR2 is YYEEEE. The CDR3 length is 13 residues. J gave up 3 bases and V 4 bases, and 4 bases lay outside the gene matches. The CDR3 DNA reads TGTGCCAGCAGCACAGGACAGGTCTACGAGCAGTACTTC. Translation: CASSTGQVYEQYF.

This clone showed up just a few times. Other DNA sequences from this sample encode an identical CDR3 as well. CDR3: CASSQDGQVYGYTF. The CDR3, as DNA: TGTGCCAGCAGCCAAGATGGACAAGTCTATGGCTACACCTTC. V is TRBV3-1 (or the pseudogene TRBV3-2) and J is TRBJ1-2; possible D gene TRBD1, 5 bases. The V gene lost 0 bases and the J gene lost 4 bases, with 9 bases spanning the gap. This CDR3 has 14 amino acids. The V gene's germline CDR1 is LGHDT and CDR2 YNNKEL (reference sequence).